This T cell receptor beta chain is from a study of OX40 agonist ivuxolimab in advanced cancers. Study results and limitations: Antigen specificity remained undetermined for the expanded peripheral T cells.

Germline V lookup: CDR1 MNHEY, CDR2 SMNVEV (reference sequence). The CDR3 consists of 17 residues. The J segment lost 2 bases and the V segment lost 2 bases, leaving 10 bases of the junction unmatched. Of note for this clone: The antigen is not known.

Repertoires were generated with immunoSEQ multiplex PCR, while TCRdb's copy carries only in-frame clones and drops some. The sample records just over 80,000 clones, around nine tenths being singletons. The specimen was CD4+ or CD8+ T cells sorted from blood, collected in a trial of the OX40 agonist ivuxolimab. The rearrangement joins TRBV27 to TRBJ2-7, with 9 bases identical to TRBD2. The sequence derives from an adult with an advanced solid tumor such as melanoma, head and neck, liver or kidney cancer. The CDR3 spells CASSLQSSGASTYEQYF. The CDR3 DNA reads TGTGCCAGCAGTTTACAGTCTAGCGGGGCCTCTACCTACGAGCAGTACTTC.